This note documents a single T cell receptor (beta chain) sequence. The antigen it binds to is not known. The junction departs from the called germline gene at one end, perhaps through a read error. The data originate from a study of tumor and adjacent non-tumor tissue in lung cancer (dated by TCRdb to 2017 to 2018). Study-wide context: By cancer type, the cohort comprised 11 to 12 adenocarcinoma patients, a couple of squamous cell carcinoma patients and 1 small cell lung cancer patient. Ages among the approximately 15 patients ranged from about 31 to 85 years, there were roughly 10 men and 5 women, and disease was at TNM stage I to III. A total of fewer than 150 million productive TCRbeta reads were generated by sequencing, corresponding to an average of about 4.17 million reads per sample. Bulk TCRbeta repertoires were compared between lung tumor tissue and matched distant non-tumor lung tissue obtained from roughly 16 lung cancer patients. TCRbeta CDR3 sequencing was performed on a few dozen paired specimens, with one tumor sample and one normal lung sample collected per patient. General conclusions and limits of the study: Peripheral blood was not sequenced, so blood TCRbeta repertoires in these lung cancer patients were not examined. Significantly higher TCR diversity (inverse Simpson) was observed in tumor tissue than in normal lung tissue (approximately 430 vs 150, P = 0.0075, Mann-Whitney U test). The cohort had only roughly 16 patients, and the authors noted that larger samples and more detailed clinical data are needed. Significantly higher TCR diversity was found in younger patients, and higher tumor TCR diversity was associated with shorter overall and disease-free survival. The top 100 clones accounted for a significantly larger cumulative portion of the repertoire in normal lung than in tumor tissue. Neither the sequencing platform nor unique molecular identifiers are mentioned in the methods.

Receptors were amplified or captured by multiplex PCR. TCRdb records Illumina HiSeq 2500 as the sequencer. TCRbeta libraries were constructed through three rounds of nested PCR with primers (Table S4) according to protocols adapted from ARM-PCR. Before sequencing, PCR products of 200-500 bp were cut from the gel and purified using the QIAquick gel extraction kit. The published analysis was carried out like this. Trimmomatic was used to clean the reads, FLASH merged the cleaned reads into complete CDR3 sequences, and MiTCR assigned the sequences to V(D)J germline segments. Clonal diversity was calculated as the inverse Simpson's index using VDJtools. In-frame sequences lacking a premature stop codon were counted as productive reads. The public reads were quality trimmed at Q25 with fastp and then assembled into clones with MiXCR by TCRdb, keeping productive beta chains. For every CDR3 protein sequence, its rows merge into one entry that carries the most common genes and DNA. Here the V and J calls rest on TCRdb's processing, not on the authors' analysis. Recorded for this sample are over 80,000 distinct CDR3 sequences; less than 85% of them occurred a single time. The ten largest clonotypes hold roughly 33% of the sample.

RNA was extracted from bulk unsorted tissue and checked for quality with a NanoDrop ND-1000 and an Agilent 2100. The normal lung samples consisted of distant non-tumor tissue collected more than 3 cm from the tumor edge. Donors were newly diagnosed lung cancer patients admitted for thoracic surgery in China between August and November 2014, without prior chemotherapy. Patients who had received previous radiotherapy or chemotherapy, or who had another concurrent cancer, were excluded from the study. Pieces of surgical tissue measuring about 1-2.1 cm3 were kept in RNAlater solution and held at -80 degrees C until needed. This clonotype was obtained from a man aged 55 to 70 with small cell lung cancer. Sequenced input: distant non-tumor lung tissue.

The CDR3 corresponds to CAWSVRGSGMTEVFF. The bases read TGTGCCTGGAGTGTACGTGGCAGTGGGATGACTGAAGTTTTCTTT. The receptor chain draws on TRBV30 and TRBJ1-1; no D segment can be confidently identified. The germline V gene (reference sequence) sets CDR1 to GTSNPN and CDR2 to SVGIG. Including the terminal cysteine and phenylalanine, the CDR3 comprises 15 residues. Only the CDR3 part of the read is kept: 45 bases, read in frame from the first base.